This T cell receptor beta chain was captured in a study of post-analysis software for immune sequencing data. Study conclusions and caveats: About five TRBV segments were more frequent in patients than controls; TRBV5-6, TRBV5-1 and TRBV20-1 belonged to this group. Diversity measured as normalized Chao1 was significantly lower in multiple sclerosis patients than in controls.

The CDR3 extends over 16 amino acids. CDR1 KGHDR and CDR2 SFDVKD come from the germline V gene. V dropped 0 bases and J dropped 1 base, with 9 bases sitting between them. To note about this clonotype: Its antigen is still unknown.

Presence of unique molecular identifiers characterized the TCR beta cDNA libraries. In TCRdb, the PCR reads were re-called with MiXCR into one record per CDR3 protein. The sample consists of hundreds of thousands of distinct CDR3 sequences, 30% of them appearing once. This receptor was identified in a girl aged 10 to 17 with multiple sclerosis. The specimen was blood. The chain uses TRBV24-1 and TRBJ1-5; the D gene is possibly TRBD1 (6 bases). This CDR3 is CATSDLQGKSNQPQHF. The CDR3 coding sequence is TGTGCCACCAGTGATTTGCAGGGGAAAAGCAATCAGCCCCAGCATTTT.